This TCR beta chain was found in a study of blood T cell repertoires in COVID-19. Study background: The United States, Italy and Spain provided the acute and convalescent COVID-19 samples.

V dropped 4 bases and J dropped 6 bases, with 7 bases sitting between them. The CDR3 runs 13 residues. Germline lookup yields CDR1 SNHLY and CDR2 FYNNEI. Authors' methods: Estimation of nucleated cell counts was performed using reference gene primer amplification. TCRdb's table, derived via immunoSEQ multiplex PCR, lists solely in-frame clones and lacks some. V, J and clone size are those of that table, while D and trimming were read from the DNA. The sample has approximately 210,000 clones, about 86% seen once; the top ten hold about 15%. This chain connects TRBV2 to TRBJ1-6, with a possible D match to TRBD1 (6 bases). Sequences were obtained from PBMCs or T cells enriched from blood (not recorded which). The sequence was obtained from a woman in her 50s with acute COVID-19. CDR3 sequence: CASSGQVNSPLHF. The CDR3 region has the DNA TGTGCCAGCAGTGGACAGGTTAATTCACCCCTCCACTTT.